Shown below are 8 T cell receptor beta chains from a single sample sequenced in a study of Ad26.COV2.S vaccination and SARS-CoV-2 variants. Profiled with immunoSEQ multiplex PCR; TCRdb holds only in-frame clones, not every one. The sample carries 250,000 to 300,000 clones, more than 70% recorded once. Noted treatment: around 19 received Ad26.COV2.S at low or high dose, single or two shots; several received placebo; per-sample allocation not given. After the first vaccine or placebo injection, samples were drawn on day 63. The sample was peripheral blood, taken in a trial of Ad26.COV2.S vaccine versus placebo. The receptors originated from a person aged 18-65 years who received the Ad26.COV2.S COVID-19 vaccine or a placebo.

The V call is TRBV6-2 or TRBV6-3, the J call TRBJ1-5; 9 bases are a match to TRBD1. The V gene's germline CDR1 is MNHEY and CDR2 SVGEGT. The CDR3 has 15 residues. Losses at the gene ends were 2 bases for V and 5 bases for J; bases not matched to a gene: 4. The CDR3 here is CASSYPTGGHQPQHF. The CDR3 coding sequence is TGTGCCAGCAGTTACCCCACAGGGGGCCATCAGCCCCAGCATTTT.

J is TRBJ2-7 and V is TRBV5-1; TRBD2 aligns across 7 bases. Germline trimming cut 0 bases from V and 2 bases from J; bases unmatched to any gene: 5. Germline-derived CDR1 and CDR2 are SGHRS and YFSETQ. The CDR3 is made up of 15 amino acids. CDR3 residues: CASSLGGSGAYEQYF. CDR3 sequence (DNA): TGCGCCAGCAGCTTGGGAGGGAGCGGGGCCTACGAGCAGTACTTC.

The rearrangement links TRBV30 to TRBJ1-2; a possible D gene is TRBD1 (6 bases). The length of the CDR3 is 13 residues. Germline values: CDR1 GTSNPN, CDR2 SVGIG (reference sequence). V lost 4 bases and J lost 5, with 14 bases in between. Here the CDR3 reads CAWIKGGRYGYTF. The CDR3 region has the DNA TGTGCCTGGATAAAAGGGGGACGGTATGGCTACACCTTC.

The rearrangement joins TRBV6-5 to TRBJ1-1, with 9 bases aligning to TRBD1. This CDR3 has 15 residues. The V gene's germline CDR1 is MNHEY and CDR2 SVGAGI. V was clipped by 6 bases and J by 1 base; unmatched bases: 6. CDR3 loop: CASRTGQGTNTEAFF. Here the CDR3 DNA reads TGTGCCAGCAGGACAGGACAGGGGACGAACACTGAAGCTTTCTTT.

As DNA, the CDR3 is TGTGCCAGCAGCGGATACGGACAGGGTTACACCGGGGAGCTGTTTTTT. Translating it yields CASSGYGQGYTGELFF. The chain has TRBV27 and TRBJ2-2; TRBD1 matches at 8 bases. V dropped 6 bases and J dropped 3; count of bases not matched to a gene: 9. This CDR3 spans 16 amino acids. Per germline, CDR1 MNHEY and CDR2 SMNVEV (reference sequence).

The chain links TRBV27 to TRBJ2-1; D possibly corresponds to TRBD2 (5 bases). V dropped 6 bases and J dropped 4 bases, with 13 bases sitting between them. The CDR3 contains 14 residues. CDR1 and CDR2 (germline): MNHEY, SMNVEV (reference sequence). Here the CDR3 reads CASSPPRDYNEQFF. The CDR3 coding sequence is TGTGCCAGCAGCCCACCCCGGGATTACAATGAGCAGTTCTTC.

This rearrangement joins TRBV19 to TRBJ1-1; the D gene is possibly TRBD1 (5 bases). V gave up 8 bases and J gave up 4 bases, with 14 bases separating them. Germline V lookup: CDR1 LNHDA, CDR2 SQIVND (reference sequence). The CDR3 covers 13 residues. The CDR3, as DNA: TGTGCCAGTCCTCAGGGACGAGCCACTGAAGCTTTCTTT. It codes for CASPQGRATEAFF.

The rearrangement uses TRBV2 and TRBJ1-2, with TRBD1 identical over 9 bases. CDR1 and CDR2 (germline): SNHLY, FYNNEI. After removal of 8 bases from V and 5 bases from J, the junction contained 6 bases not matched to a gene. CDR3 length: 13 residues. This CDR3 reads CASSQGAEYGYTF. CDR3 bases: TGTGCCAGCTCACAGGGGGCAGAGTATGGCTACACCTTC. Combining the CDR3 with reference TRBV2 and TRBJ1-2 gives the whole variable domain EPEVTQTPSHQVTQMGQEVILRCVPISNHLYFYWYRQILGQKVEFLVSFYNNEISEKSEIFDDQFSVERPDGSNFTLKIRSTKLEDSAMYFCASSQGAEYGYTFGSGTRLTVV.